The rows below give T cell receptor beta chains drawn from one sample of a study of naive and memory T cell subsets. One entry per CDR3 protein, called by TCRdb with MiXCR from the UMI-ligation and nested PCR reads. Counted here are about 85,000 distinct CDR3 sequences, over 10% occurring once; the ten biggest clones make up 0.75% to 1%. The sample comprised central memory CD4+ T cells from blood. These TCRs come from a human donor in good health. The CDR3 runs from the conserved cysteine through the conserved F or W. D genes are given only for firm matches. The size field is filled for only some rows; it gives once, few, many or a size class.

v_gene: TRBV4-1; j_gene: TRBJ1-2; d_gene: -; abundance: few; CDR3nt: TGCGCCAGCAGCCCAAAGGGGGACTATGGCTACACCTTC; CDR3aa: CASSPKGDYGYTF
v_gene: TRBV2; j_gene: TRBJ1-1; d_gene: -; abundance: -; CDR3nt: TGTGCCAGCAGGACAGAAGTAGGGAACACTGAAGCTTTCTTT; CDR3aa: CASRTEVGNTEAFF
v_gene: TRBV7-9; j_gene: TRBJ1-3; d_gene: TRBD1; abundance: -; CDR3nt: TGTGCCAGCACCAAAAGGTCGGGACAGGGTCTCTCTGGAAACACCATATATTTT; CDR3aa: CASTKRSGQGLSGNTIYF
v_gene: TRBV14; j_gene: TRBJ2-7; d_gene: TRBD2; abundance: few; CDR3nt: TGTGCCAGCAGCCACCTCGGGACTAGCGCTCTGTACTTC; CDR3aa: CASSHLGTSALYF
v_gene: TRBV20-1; j_gene: TRBJ2-1; d_gene: TRBD2; abundance: -; CDR3nt: TGCAGTGCTAGCGCCGTAGGGACTAGCAGCGATGATGAGCAGTTCTTC; CDR3aa: CSASAVGTSSDDEQFF
v_gene: TRBV29-1; j_gene: TRBJ2-3; d_gene: TRBD2; abundance: many; CDR3nt: TGCAGCGCAACAGCGGGAGTGGTCACAGATACGCAGTATTTT; CDR3aa: CSATAGVVTDTQYF
v_gene: TRBV20-1; j_gene: TRBJ2-3; d_gene: -; abundance: medium-sized; CDR3nt: TGCAGTGCTAGAGAGACGGGAGATACGCAGTATTTT; CDR3aa: CSARETGDTQYF
v_gene: TRBV29-1; j_gene: TRBJ2-3; d_gene: -; abundance: many; CDR3nt: TGCAGCGTTGAGGGGGACGAAGGCACAGATACGCAGTATTTT; CDR3aa: CSVEGDEGTDTQYF
v_gene: TRBV7-9; j_gene: TRBJ2-1; d_gene: -; abundance: -; CDR3nt: TGTGCCAGCAGCTTGGCGGGAAACTCCTACAATGAGCAGTTCTTC; CDR3aa: CASSLAGNSYNEQFF
v_gene: TRBV11-2; j_gene: TRBJ2-5; d_gene: -; abundance: few; CDR3nt: TGTGCCAGCAGCCAAGAGGGGCCCCTCAGTCGTACCCAGTACTTC; CDR3aa: CASSQEGPLSRTQYF
v_gene: TRBV2; j_gene: TRBJ2-4; d_gene: TRBD1; abundance: few; CDR3nt: TGTGCCAGCAGCCCAGGACAGGGAGTCGGCATTCAGTACTTC; CDR3aa: CASSPGQGVGIQYF
v_gene: TRBV11-2; j_gene: TRBJ2-7; d_gene: TRBD2; abundance: -; CDR3nt: TGTGCCAGCACTTTCACTAGCGGGAGGTACGAGCAGTACTTC; CDR3aa: CASTFTSGRYEQYF
v_gene: TRBV20-1; j_gene: TRBJ2-1; d_gene: TRBD2; abundance: few; CDR3nt: TGCAGTGCTAGAGATTTCGCTAGCGGGAGAGTCAATGAGCAGTTCTTC; CDR3aa: CSARDFASGRVNEQFF
v_gene: TRBV7-2; j_gene: TRBJ2-4; d_gene: -; abundance: -; CDR3nt: TGTGCCAGCAGCCTAGGACCGGACCTAGCCAAAAACATTCAGTACTTC; CDR3aa: CASSLGPDLAKNIQYF
v_gene: TRBV29-1; j_gene: TRBJ2-7; d_gene: -; abundance: few; CDR3nt: TGCAGCGCACATGTGGGCCCTATCTACGAGCAGTACTTC; CDR3aa: CSAHVGPIYEQYF
v_gene: TRBV6-6; j_gene: TRBJ2-3; d_gene: TRBD2; abundance: few; CDR3nt: TGTGCCAGCAGTTACTCGGGGAGGGGACGGACAGATACGCAGTATTTT; CDR3aa: CASSYSGRGRTDTQYF
v_gene: TRBV7-2; j_gene: TRBJ2-1; d_gene: TRBD2; abundance: few; CDR3nt: TGTGCCAGCAGCCCGACCCTAGCGGGAGCTAAGGGCAATGAGCAGTTCTTC; CDR3aa: CASSPTLAGAKGNEQFF
v_gene: TRBV7-2; j_gene: TRBJ2-1; d_gene: -; abundance: -; CDR3nt: TGTGCCAGCAGCTTAGAGCAGGGAACCTTATACAATGAGCAGTTCTTC; CDR3aa: CASSLEQGTLYNEQFF
v_gene: TRBV2; j_gene: TRBJ2-3; d_gene: -; abundance: -; CDR3nt: TGTGCCAGCAGCACCGGGCTCGGGGTCACAGATACGCAGTATTTT; CDR3aa: CASSTGLGVTDTQYF
v_gene: TRBV6-5; j_gene: TRBJ1-6; d_gene: -; abundance: -; CDR3nt: TGTGCCAGCAGTTTGTCCAGGAGGAGCTCCTATAATTCACCCCTCCACTTT; CDR3aa: CASSLSRRSSYNSPLHF
v_gene: TRBV4-2; j_gene: TRBJ2-3; d_gene: -; abundance: many; CDR3nt: TGTGCCAGCAGCCAAGGCCACCAGGGCACAGATACGCAGTATTTT; CDR3aa: CASSQGHQGTDTQYF
v_gene: TRBV7-9; j_gene: TRBJ2-2; d_gene: TRBD1; abundance: few; CDR3nt: TGTGCCAGCAGCTTAGCCTGGACAGGGGGAGACACCGGGGAGCTGTTTTTT; CDR3aa: CASSLAWTGGDTGELFF
v_gene: TRBV19; j_gene: TRBJ1-1; d_gene: -; abundance: -; CDR3nt: TGTGCCAGTAGTATTACCGGCTTGAACACTGAAGCTTTCTTT; CDR3aa: CASSITGLNTEAFF
v_gene: TRBV10-3; j_gene: TRBJ1-2; d_gene: TRBD1; abundance: few; CDR3nt: TGTGCCATCAGTGAGAGCAGGGGGCTGCTGGGCTACACCTTC; CDR3aa: CAISESRGLLGYTF
v_gene: TRBV5-1; j_gene: TRBJ2-3; d_gene: -; abundance: -; CDR3nt: TGCGCCAGCAGCTTGGACTCGAGGGGTGATACGCAGTATTTT; CDR3aa: CASSLDSRGDTQYF
v_gene: TRBV9; j_gene: TRBJ2-3; d_gene: TRBD2; abundance: -; CDR3nt: TGTGCCAGCAGCGTAGGACTAGCGGGAGTTTCCCGGGCAGATACGCAGTATTTT; CDR3aa: CASSVGLAGVSRADTQYF
v_gene: TRBV20-1; j_gene: TRBJ1-5; d_gene: -; abundance: -; CDR3nt: TGCAGTGCTATAAAACAGGCAGACCAGCCCCAGCATTTT; CDR3aa: CSAIKQADQPQHF
v_gene: TRBV12-3/TRBV12-4; j_gene: TRBJ2-3; d_gene: -; abundance: few; CDR3nt: TGTGCCAGCAGTTTACGGGCAAACACAGATACGCAGTATTTT; CDR3aa: CASSLRANTDTQYF
v_gene: TRBV20-1; j_gene: TRBJ1-1; d_gene: -; abundance: many; CDR3nt: TGCAGTGCTCCACCCGGAGTCCCTCGGAAGGGCACTGAAGCTTTCTTT; CDR3aa: CSAPPGVPRKGTEAFF
v_gene: TRBV14; j_gene: TRBJ2-3; d_gene: -; abundance: many; CDR3nt: TGTGCCAGCAGCCAAGCTCCCCCCACAGATACGCAGTATTTT; CDR3aa: CASSQAPPTDTQYF
v_gene: TRBV19; j_gene: TRBJ1-5; d_gene: TRBD1; abundance: -; CDR3nt: TGTGCCAGTAGTACGGGGACAGGGGCGACCAATCAGCCCCAGCATTTT; CDR3aa: CASSTGTGATNQPQHF
v_gene: TRBV29-1; j_gene: TRBJ1-2; d_gene: -; abundance: few; CDR3nt: TGCAGCGTCGTCGCCCCGACCAATAACTATGGCTACACCTTC; CDR3aa: CSVVAPTNNYGYTF
v_gene: TRBV6-1; j_gene: TRBJ2-5; d_gene: -; abundance: -; CDR3nt: TGTGCCAGCAGGTGGGCCGTCGGGTCAAGGGAGACCCAGTACTTC; CDR3aa: CASRWAVGSRETQYF
v_gene: TRBV11-2; j_gene: TRBJ2-3; d_gene: -; abundance: -; CDR3nt: TGTGCCAGCAGAAGGACCAGCACAGATACGCAGTATTTT; CDR3aa: CASRRTSTDTQYF
v_gene: TRBV30; j_gene: TRBJ2-7; d_gene: -; abundance: few; CDR3nt: TGTGCCTGTGGGGCGGGGTCCCACGAGCAGTACTTC; CDR3aa: CACGAGSHEQYF
v_gene: TRBV15; j_gene: TRBJ1-1; d_gene: TRBD1; abundance: many; CDR3nt: TGTGCCACCAGCAGTAAAAGGACAGGGCGGGGTGAAGCTTTCTTT; CDR3aa: CATSSKRTGRGEAFF
v_gene: TRBV2; j_gene: TRBJ2-3; d_gene: -; abundance: few; CDR3nt: TGTGCCAGCAGTGAAAGGGCAGCGCGCGGCGGCGATACGCAGTATTTT; CDR3aa: CASSERAARGGDTQYF
v_gene: TRBV10-3; j_gene: TRBJ2-7; d_gene: -; abundance: -; CDR3nt: TGTGCCATCAGTACAGGGCCCAAGCAGTACTTC; CDR3aa: CAISTGPKQYF
v_gene: TRBV5-1; j_gene: TRBJ2-5; d_gene: -; abundance: many; CDR3nt: TGCGCCAGCAGCTCTGCCTCAGGGGTAGCGGAGACCCAGTACTTC; CDR3aa: CASSSASGVAETQYF
v_gene: TRBV20-1; j_gene: TRBJ2-2; d_gene: -; abundance: few; CDR3nt: TGCAGTGCTAGCGAGTATAACACCGGGGAGCTGTTTTTT; CDR3aa: CSASEYNTGELFF
v_gene: TRBV3-1; j_gene: TRBJ2-3; d_gene: -; abundance: -; CDR3nt: TGTGCCAGCAGCCAAGCCGCCGGGACTGATACGCAGTATTTT; CDR3aa: CASSQAAGTDTQYF
v_gene: TRBV12-3/TRBV12-4; j_gene: TRBJ2-1; d_gene: TRBD2; abundance: few; CDR3nt: TGTGCCAGCAGCCAGACTAGCATGCGGTTCTTC; CDR3aa: CASSQTSMRFF
v_gene: TRBV7-2; j_gene: TRBJ2-1; d_gene: -; abundance: few; CDR3nt: TGTGCCAGCTTCGAGGGGCAGGGTCTCGGGGGCAATGAGCAGTTCTTC; CDR3aa: CASFEGQGLGGNEQFF
v_gene: TRBV2; j_gene: TRBJ1-2; d_gene: TRBD1; abundance: -; CDR3nt: TGTGCCACCGATCGAGCCGGGACAGCCTCCTATGGCTACACCTTC; CDR3aa: CATDRAGTASYGYTF
v_gene: TRBV23-1; j_gene: TRBJ1-4; d_gene: -; abundance: -; CDR3nt: TGCGCCAGCAGTCAATCGGTTAAACTCATAGCAGAGGAAAAACTGTTTTTT; CDR3aa: CASSQSVKLIAEEKLFF
v_gene: TRBV2; j_gene: TRBJ1-5; d_gene: -; abundance: -; CDR3nt: TGTGCCAGCAGTGTTCAGGGTCATCAGCCCCAGCATTTT; CDR3aa: CASSVQGHQPQHF
v_gene: TRBV7-9; j_gene: TRBJ1-1; d_gene: -; abundance: many; CDR3nt: TGTGCCAGCAGCCCGAGCATGAAAATGAACACTGAAGCTTTCTTT; CDR3aa: CASSPSMKMNTEAFF
v_gene: TRBV20-1; j_gene: TRBJ2-3; d_gene: TRBD2; abundance: many; CDR3nt: TGCAGTGCGACCGGACTAGCGGGACAACTCACAGATACGCAGTATTTT; CDR3aa: CSATGLAGQLTDTQYF
v_gene: TRBV5-1; j_gene: TRBJ2-2; d_gene: TRBD1; abundance: many; CDR3nt: TGCGCCAGCAGCCGGGACAGGGGGCAGAACGGGGAGCTGTTTTTT; CDR3aa: CASSRDRGQNGELFF
v_gene: TRBV6-2/TRBV6-3; j_gene: TRBJ2-7; d_gene: TRBD1; abundance: few; CDR3nt: TGTGCCAGCAGTCCCACAGGGGGCGAGTACGAGCAGTACTTC; CDR3aa: CASSPTGGEYEQYF
v_gene: TRBV18; j_gene: TRBJ2-7; d_gene: -; abundance: many; CDR3nt: TGTGCCAGCTCCCGGGGGACTGGGGACGAGCAGTACTTC; CDR3aa: CASSRGTGDEQYF
v_gene: TRBV12-3/TRBV12-4; j_gene: TRBJ2-7; d_gene: -; abundance: many; CDR3nt: TGTGCCAGCAGTGTCCGGGACGGACCCTACGAGCAGTACTTC; CDR3aa: CASSVRDGPYEQYF
v_gene: TRBV6-2/TRBV6-3; j_gene: TRBJ1-1; d_gene: TRBD1; abundance: few; CDR3nt: TGTGCCAGCGTCTACAGGGGAAACACTGAAGCTTTCTTT; CDR3aa: CASVYRGNTEAFF